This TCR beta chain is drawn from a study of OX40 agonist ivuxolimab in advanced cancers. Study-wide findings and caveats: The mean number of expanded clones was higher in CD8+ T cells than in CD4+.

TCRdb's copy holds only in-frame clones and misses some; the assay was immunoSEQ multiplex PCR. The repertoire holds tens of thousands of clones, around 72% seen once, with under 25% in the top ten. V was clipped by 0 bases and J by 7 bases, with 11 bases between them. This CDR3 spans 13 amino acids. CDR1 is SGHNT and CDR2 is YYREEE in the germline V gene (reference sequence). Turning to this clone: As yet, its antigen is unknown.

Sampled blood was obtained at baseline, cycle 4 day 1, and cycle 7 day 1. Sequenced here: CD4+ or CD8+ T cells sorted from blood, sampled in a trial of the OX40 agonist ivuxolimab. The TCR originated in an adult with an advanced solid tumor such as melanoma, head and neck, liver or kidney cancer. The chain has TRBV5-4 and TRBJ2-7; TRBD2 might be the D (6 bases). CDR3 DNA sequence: TGTGCCAGCAGCTTGGGTACCCGGGGGGAGCAGTACTTC. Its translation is CASSLGTRGEQYF.